The 32 T cell receptor beta chains below were found in one sample sequenced in a study of blood T cell repertoires in COVID-19. Sequencing used immunoSEQ multiplex PCR; TCRdb keeps in-frame clones, though not all of them. This table has roughly 46,000 clones, around 87% appearing once. The source material was peripheral blood. The receptor source for this set is a human donor in a cohort sampled during active COVID-19.

Regarding this clone: The sample contains more than one DNA sequence encoding this CDR3. The CDR3 DNA follows: TGTGCCAGCTCACCAATAGCCGATACGCAGTATTTT. As protein: CASSPIADTQYF. This sequence joins TRBV18 and TRBJ2-3, with D hard to call. CDR1 is KGHSH, CDR2 LQKENI, per germline. Deletions cut 2 bases from V and 6 bases from J, with 6 bases between. The CDR3 covers 12 residues.

The CDR3 reads CASSGTSGSVTDTQYF. The CDR3 DNA sequence: TGTGCCAGCAGCGGGACTAGCGGGAGTGTTACAGATACGCAGTATTTT. The rearrangement joins TRBV9 to TRBJ2-3; 13 nucleotides match TRBD2. The CDR3 spans 16 residues. The trim removed 3 bases at V and 3 bases at J, leaving 4 bases unmatched. The germline gives CDR1 SGDLS, CDR2 YYNGEE.

V gene TRBV7-2 combines with J gene TRBJ1-2; the D is unclear. Trimming stripped 1 base from V and 8 bases from J, with 11 bases between. This CDR3 is 13 amino acids long. Germline CDR1 reads SGHTA; CDR2 reads FQGNSA. The CDR3 spells CASSLERVRGYTF. CDR3 nucleotides: TGTGCCAGCAGCTTAGAGCGTGTGAGAGGCTACACCTTC. Supplemented by reference TRBV7-2 and TRBJ1-2, the full variable domain reads GAGVSQSPSNKVTEKGKDVELRCDPISGHTALYWYRQSLGQGLEFLIYFQGNSAPDKSGLPSDRFSAERTGGSVSTLTIQRTQQEDSAVYLCASSLERVRGYTFGSGTRLTVV.

The chain combines TRBV6-5 with TRBJ2-7, with D hard to call. The V end was cut by 6 bases, the J end by 7 bases, with 16 bases between. This CDR3 contains 13 residues. CDR1 and CDR2 from the germline V gene are MNHEY and SVGAGI. CDR3 sequence (DNA): TGTGCCAGCAGGCCCGGGTCTTCGAGGGAGCAGTACTTC. This encodes CASRPGSSREQYF.

V is TRBV2 and J is TRBJ2-1; D possibly corresponds to TRBD2 (6 bases). Germline CDR1 and CDR2: SNHLY and FYNNEI. Trimming took 0 bases from V and 12 from J, leaving 9 bases between them. The CDR3 sequence is 12 residues long. The CDR3: CASSEAREAQFF. Here the CDR3 DNA reads TGTGCCAGCAGTGAAGCCAGGGAGGCGCAGTTCTTC.

This rearrangement joins TRBV27 to TRBJ2-7; 12 bases are shared with TRBD1. J lost 5 bases, V lost 11 bases, and 10 bases had no gene match. This CDR3 is 14 amino acids long. The V gene's germline CDR1 is MNHEY and CDR2 SMNVEV (reference sequence). The CDR3 bases are TGTGCCTCTTCCCCCGGGACAGGGGGCAACGAGCAGTACTTC. It yields the protein CASSPGTGGNEQYF.

This clone was recorded a few times. The V call is TRBV20-1, the J call TRBJ1-1; D unclear. V lost 3 bases and J 7 bases, leaving 15 bases between the germline ends. The CDR3 has 13 residues. Germline V gene data show CDR1 as DFQATT and CDR2 as SNEGSKA (reference sequence). In DNA, the CDR3 is TGCAGTGCTAGTAGAGGCAGCTCCATTGAAGCTTTCTTT. Translating gives CSASRGSSIEAFF.

The genes are TRBV5-5 and TRBJ2-7; the match to TRBD2 covers 8 bases. V gave up 5 bases and J gave up 3 bases; unmatched junction bases: 7. CDR1 is SGHKS and CDR2 is YYEKEE in the germline V gene (reference sequence). The CDR3 has 14 amino acids. CDR3 sequence: CASSWGLEFYEQYF. In DNA form, the CDR3 reads TGTGCCAGCAGTTGGGGACTAGAATTCTACGAGCAGTACTTC.

This clone was found once. V and J are TRBV18 and TRBJ1-4; maybe TRBD1 (6 bases). Germline CDR1 is KGHSH and CDR2 is LQKENI. The CDR3 length is 16 residues. Deletions cut 3 bases from V and 0 bases from J, with 11 bases between. The CDR3 nucleotides read TGTGCCAGCTCACCGAGACAGGCGGCAACTAATGAAAAACTGTTTTTT. As protein: CASSPRQAATNEKLFF.

This clone was found once. The chain is built from TRBV19 and TRBJ1-1, with D maybe TRBD1 (5 bases). The length of the CDR3 is 14 residues. Germline assignment: CDR1 LNHDA and CDR2 SQIVND (reference sequence). V was trimmed by 6 bases and J by 4 bases, leaving 15 bases between them. CDR3 sequence (DNA): TGTGCCAGTAGCACGGGACTCGTGGGCACTGAAGCTTTCTTT. It yields the protein CASSTGLVGTEAFF.

The V call is TRBV5-4, the J call TRBJ1-3, with D unclear. This CDR3 contains 16 residues. CDR1 is SGHNT, CDR2 YYREEE, per germline (reference sequence). The germline V and J ends were trimmed by 0 bases and 0 bases, with 10 bases remaining between them. CDR3 loop: CASSLDSSFSGNTIYF. CDR3 nucleotide sequence: TGTGCCAGCAGCTTGGACAGCTCGTTCTCTGGAAACACCATATATTTT. Complete variable domain (other parts from reference TRBV5-4 and TRBJ1-3): ETGVTQSPTHLIKTRGQQVTLRCSSQSGHNTVSWYQQALGQGPQFIFQYYREEENGRGNFPPRFSGLQFPNYSSELNVNALELDDSALYLCASSLDSSFSGNTIYFGEGSWLTVV.

The chain carries TRBV4-3 and TRBJ2-3; 9 bases match TRBD2. Trimming removed 4 bases from V and 4 bases from J; junction bases left unmatched: 9. Per germline, CDR1 LGHNA and CDR2 YSLEER. This CDR3 comprises 16 residues. For the CDR3, the DNA is TGCGCCAGCAGCCTCTCCTTAGCGGGGGAATCAGATACGCAGTATTTT. Its translation: CASSLSLAGESDTQYF.

V gene TRBV29-1 combines with J gene TRBJ2-7; weak D call: TRBD1 (5 bases). Looked up from germline, CDR1 is SQVTM and CDR2 is ANQGSEA. Trimming removed 3 bases from V and 6 bases from J, with 24 bases in between. This CDR3 comprises 16 residues. In DNA form, the CDR3 reads TGCAGCGTTGAGGGTGTGGCAGGGTCCATTCTGGGCGAGCAGTACTTC. This codes for CSVEGVAGSILGEQYF.

V usage is TRBV24-1 and J usage is TRBJ2-7, with 9 bases matching TRBD1. CDR1 and CDR2 from the germline V gene are KGHDR and SFDVKD. The length of the CDR3 is 11 residues. The CDR3 coding sequence is TGTGAAGTACAGGGGGCGGACGAGCAGTACTTC. Residues: CEVQGADEQYF.

J is TRBJ1-4 and V is TRBV5-1, with 8 positions matching TRBD1. Germline V gene sequence: CDR1 SGHRS, CDR2 YFSETQ. CDR3 length equals 14 residues. V shed 2 bases, J shed 7 bases, and the junction held 4 bases outside the gene matches. The CDR3 DNA reads TGCGCCAGCAGCTTCCAGGGGGCAAGTGAAAAACTGTTTTTT. Amino acids: CASSFQGASEKLFF.

This clone was recorded once. CDR3 sequence: CASSLGQGALNTEAFF. DNA of the CDR3: TGTGCCAGCAGCCTTGGACAGGGGGCCTTGAACACTGAAGCTTTCTTT. J is TRBJ1-1 and V is TRBV3-1 (or the pseudogene TRBV3-2), with 11 nucleotides matching TRBD1. The trim removed 4 bases at V and 0 bases at J, leaving 4 bases unmatched. The CDR3 totals 16 residues. The V gene's germline CDR1 is LGHDT and CDR2 YNNKEL (reference sequence).

This clone was observed a handful of times. The chain has TRBV5-1 and TRBJ2-7, with 8 bases fitting TRBD2. Germline assignment: CDR1 SGHRS and CDR2 YFSETQ. Germline trimming cut 4 bases from V and 2 bases from J; bases unmatched to any gene: 8. The CDR3 covers 15 residues. CDR3: CASSIFSGATYEQYF. The CDR3 DNA sequence: TGCGCCAGCAGCATCTTTAGCGGGGCAACCTACGAGCAGTACTTC.

The rearrangement joins TRBV2 to TRBJ1-5; 7 bases match TRBD1. The CDR3 length is 15 residues. The J segment lost 3 bases and the V segment lost 5 bases, leaving 7 bases of the junction unmatched. Germline V gives CDR1 SNHLY, CDR2 FYNNEI. The CDR3 DNA reads TGTGCCAGCAGTCCTCAGAGGGGGCTCAATCAGCCCCAGCATTTT. It yields the protein CASSPQRGLNQPQHF. The full variable domain, rest sourced from reference TRBV2 and TRBJ1-5, is EPEVTQTPSHQVTQMGQEVILRCVPISNHLYFYWYRQILGQKVEFLVSFYNNEISEKSEIFDDQFSVERPDGSNFTLKIRSTKLEDSAMYFCASSPQRGLNQPQHFGDGTRLSIL.

The CDR3 DNA sequence: TGTGCCAGCAGCCTCAGGGGGGCCACAGATACGCAGTATTTT. Protein: CASSLRGATDTQYF. V is TRBV7-6 and J is TRBJ2-3, with D maybe TRBD1 (7 bases). CDR3 length: 14 amino acids. The germline V gene has CDR1 SGHVS and CDR2 FNYEAQ. Trimming cost V 5 bases and J 2 bases, with 11 bases left between them.

This sequence joins TRBV19 and TRBJ1-5; perhaps TRBD1 as D (6 bases). Trimming left V 10 bases short and J 4 bases short, with 11 bases between. Germline V gene sequence: CDR1 LNHDA, CDR2 SQIVND (reference sequence). The CDR3 loop spans 12 amino acids. CDR3 in DNA: TGTGCCACCCGACAGGTTAATCAGCCCCAGCATTTT. Its protein is CATRQVNQPQHF.

V is TRBV19 and J is TRBJ2-7; 7 nucleotides line up with TRBD1. The CDR3 consists of 13 residues. V lost 5 bases, J lost 3 bases, and 4 bases stayed unmatched. Germline assignment: CDR1 LNHDA and CDR2 SQIVND (reference sequence). Here the CDR3 DNA reads TGTGCCAGTAGTTTCGCAGGGGGCTACGAGCAGTACTTC. Translated, it gives CASSFAGGYEQYF.

As DNA, the CDR3 is TGTGCCAGCAGCCTGGGAGCCAATTTTGCTTTCTTT. It is translated as CASSLGANFAFF. The chain carries TRBV7-9 and TRBJ1-1; D not certain. The CDR3 extends over 12 amino acids. Germline CDR1 reads SEHNR; CDR2 reads FQNEAQ (reference sequence). Trimming pared 5 bases from V and 11 bases from J, leaving 15 bases between.

This clone was seen a few times. The V call is TRBV19, the J call TRBJ2-7, with D perhaps TRBD1 (5 bases). Trimming cost V 3 bases and J 5 bases, with 14 bases left between them. Looked up from germline, CDR1 is LNHDA and CDR2 is SQIVND (reference sequence). The CDR3 covers 14 residues. CDR3 sequence (DNA): TGTGCCAGTAGTATCGACAGTCGTCCTAACGAGCAGTACTTC. Protein: CASSIDSRPNEQYF.

This chain links TRBV7-2 with TRBJ2-5; no definite D call. Trimming took 5 bases from V and 5 from J, leaving 12 bases between them. The germline V gene has CDR1 SGHTA and CDR2 FQGNSA. The CDR3 has 13 residues. The CDR3 reads CASSNSPLETQYF. As DNA, the CDR3 is TGTGCCAGCAGCAACTCCCCCCTGGAGACCCAGTACTTC.

In its sample, this clone was seen once. The V gene is TRBV19, the J gene TRBJ2-1, with TRBD2 matching over 9 bases. CDR1 and CDR2 (germline): LNHDA, SQIVND (reference sequence). The CDR3 length is 15 residues. Trimming took 5 bases from V and 4 from J; bases not matched to a gene: 6. The CDR3 region has the DNA TGTGCCAGTAGTCCGACTAGCGGCGGATACAATGAGCAGTTCTTC. Translation gives CASSPTSGGYNEQFF.

V gene TRBV27 combines with J gene TRBJ2-7; D perhaps matches TRBD1 (5 bases). Trimming removed 3 bases from V and 0 bases from J, with 9 bases in between. Looked up from germline, CDR1 is MNHEY and CDR2 is SMNVEV (reference sequence). CDR3 length equals 14 residues. CDR3 nucleotide sequence: TGTGCCAGCAGTTTCAGGGTAAACTCCTACGAGCAGTACTTC. It encodes CASSFRVNSYEQYF.

This chain uses TRBV2 with TRBJ1-3, with 9 nucleotides matching TRBD1. Germline V lookup: CDR1 SNHLY, CDR2 FYNNEI. J was trimmed by 5 bases and V by 7 bases; bases with no gene match: 3. This CDR3 spans 13 amino acids. CDR3 in amino acids: CASTGTGRNTIYF. The CDR3 nucleotides are TGTGCCAGCACCGGGACAGGGAGAAACACCATATATTTT.

The chain carries TRBV3-1 (or the pseudogene TRBV3-2) and TRBJ1-2; 8 bases are a match to TRBD1. CDR3 size: 15 residues. Germline-derived CDR1 and CDR2 are LGHDT and YNNKEL (reference sequence). V shed 4 bases, J shed 8 bases, and the junction held 12 bases outside the gene matches. The CDR3 DNA is TGTGCCAGCAGCCTCTCCCTCCAGGGGGCTTGGGGCTACACCTTC. This codes for CASSLSLQGAWGYTF.

V is TRBV28 and J is TRBJ2-1; tentatively, D is TRBD2 (5 bases). The length of the CDR3 is 12 residues. Germline lookup yields CDR1 MDHEN and CDR2 SYDVKM. The ends were cut back, 10 bases at V and 3 bases at J, with 10 bases in the middle. This chain's CDR3 is CATGLYYNEQFF. Written as DNA, the CDR3 is TGTGCCACAGGACTCTACTACAATGAGCAGTTCTTC.

This clone was seen a handful of times. The gene calls are TRBV30 and TRBJ2-7, with 8 nucleotides matching TRBD2. The CDR3 loop spans 13 amino acids. V trimming: 2 bases; J trimming: 4 bases; junction bases outside the gene matches: 4. Germline CDR1 GTSNPN, CDR2 SVGIG (reference sequence). As DNA, the CDR3 is TGTGCCTGGAGTAGGACTAGCTATTACGAGCAGTACTTC. Protein product: CAWSRTSYYEQYF.

The J gene is TRBJ2-5, the V gene TRBV6-5; possibly TRBD2 for D (7 bases). CDR3 length: 16 residues. CDR1 is MNHEY and CDR2 is SVGAGI in the germline V gene. The V gene lost 2 bases and the J gene lost 7 bases, with 20 bases spanning the gap. The CDR3 is CASSYPRRGGPRTQYF. In DNA, the CDR3 is TGTGCCAGCAGTTACCCGAGGCGCGGGGGCCCGAGGACCCAGTACTTC.

The CDR3 loop is CASSPRVEGETYEQYF. In DNA form, the CDR3 reads TGCGCCAGCAGTCCTCGAGTTGAGGGGGAAACCTACGAGCAGTACTTC. The J gene is TRBJ2-7, the V gene TRBV23-1; possibly TRBD1 for D (6 bases). TRBV23-1 is an ORF for which the function is uncertain. Trimming cost V 4 bases and J 2 bases, with 18 bases left between them. The CDR3 consists of 16 residues.